Listed below are T cell receptor beta chains from one sample, sequenced in a study of blood T cell repertoires in COVID-19. Measured with immunoSEQ multiplex PCR; TCRdb has only the in-frame clones, and not every one. Seen here are more than 150,000 clones, approximately 85% observed once, and the top ten hold 9.8%. The sequenced sample was peripheral blood. The receptor set was obtained from an elderly woman with acute or convalescent COVID-19. The CDR3 runs from the conserved cysteine through the conserved F or W. Fields, in order: D gene, J gene, V gene, CDR3 protein, CDR3 DNA. A D gene is named only where the DNA matches it firmly.

NA	TRBJ1-3	TRBV30	CAWSVLRGSGTIYF	TGTGCCTGGAGTGTATTACGAGGGTCCGGCACCATATATTTT
TRBD1	TRBJ1-2	TRBV29-1	CSASTGVGYGYTF	TGCAGCGCCTCCACAGGGGTCGGCTATGGCTACACCTTC
TRBD2	TRBJ2-4	TRBV4-1	CASRPLAEPGGAKNIQYF	TGCGCCAGCAGGCCACTAGCGGAGCCGGGAGGGGCCAAAAACATTCAGTACTTC
NA	TRBJ1-2	TRBV5-1	CASSLDRDGYTF	TGCGCCAGCAGCTTGGACAGGGACGGCTACACCTTC
TRBD2	TRBJ2-2	TRBV7-6	CASSLGTSGVTGELFF	TGTGCCAGCAGCTTAGGGACTAGCGGGGTCACCGGGGAGCTGTTTTTT
TRBD1	TRBJ2-5	TRBV9	CASSVDQGAREETQYF	TGTGCCAGCAGCGTAGACCAGGGGGCAAGGGAAGAGACCCAGTACTTC
NA	TRBJ2-1	TRBV9	CASSGGSGGSYNEQFF	TGTGCCAGCAGCGGTGGGAGCGGTGGCTCCTACAATGAGCAGTTCTTC
NA	TRBJ2-3	TRBV30	CAWSTTPGDTQYF	TGTGCCTGGAGTACGACCCCGGGGGATACGCAGTATTTT
TRBD1	TRBJ1-1	TRBV5-4	CASSSIDRGDTEAFF	TGTGCCAGCAGCTCGATTGACAGGGGAGACACTGAAGCTTTCTTT
NA	TRBJ2-6	TRBV5-1	CASSRPGLQSSGANVLTF	TGCGCCAGCAGCAGGCCGGGACTGCAGAGCTCTGGGGCCAACGTCCTGACTTTC